The sample holds many counts of the clone carrying this TCR beta chain. This sample stems from a study of early T cells in non-severe SARS-CoV-2 infection. At the level of the study: Unsorted whole-blood RNA was sequenced in bulk, leaving chains unpaired.

TCRdb fed the 5' RACE reads into MiXCR, producing one record per CDR3 protein. The sample has about 61,000 distinct CDR3 sequences; 10% to 12% are singletons. The CDR3 extends over 15 amino acids. Losses at the gene ends were 0 bases for V and 8 bases for J; bases not matched to a gene: 2. CDR1 and CDR2 from the germline V gene are DFQATT and SNEGSKA (reference sequence). This clonotype originated in an adult who was a healthcare worker with PCR-confirmed SARS-CoV-2 infection or an uninfected control (not recorded which). The sequencing sample was made of whole blood. This chain connects TRBV20-1 to TRBJ2-1, with 15 bases that match TRBD2. The CDR3 DNA follows: TGCAGTGCTAGAGACGGACTAGCGGGGGGGCATGAGCAGTTCTTC. Protein: CSARDGLAGGHEQFF.